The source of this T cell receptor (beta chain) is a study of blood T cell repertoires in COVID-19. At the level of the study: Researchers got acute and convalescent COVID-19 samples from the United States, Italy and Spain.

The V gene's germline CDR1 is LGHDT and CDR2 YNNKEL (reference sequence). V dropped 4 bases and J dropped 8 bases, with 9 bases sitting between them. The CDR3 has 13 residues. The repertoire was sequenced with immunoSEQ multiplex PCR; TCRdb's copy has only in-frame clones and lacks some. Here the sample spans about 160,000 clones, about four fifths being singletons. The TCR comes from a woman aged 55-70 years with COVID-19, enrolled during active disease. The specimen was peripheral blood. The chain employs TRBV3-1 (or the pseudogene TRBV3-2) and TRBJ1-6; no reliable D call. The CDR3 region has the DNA TGTGCCAGCAGCCCCTACGGTGATTCACCCCTCCACTTT. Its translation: CASSPYGDSPLHF.